This TCR beta chain was recorded in a study of radiotherapy plus CTLA-4 blockade in lung cancer. Turning to the study itself: Objective responses occurred in 15% to 20% of patients; around 30% had disease control.

CDR3 length equals 14 residues. Trimming left V 3 bases short and J 4 bases short, with 10 bases between. Looked up from germline, CDR1 is LNHDA and CDR2 is SQIVND (reference sequence). The assay was immunoSEQ multiplex PCR, and TCRdb's table has in-frame clones only and misses some. The table records tens of thousands of clones, around 83% of them present only once. The receptor's source is a human donor with non-small cell lung cancer whose response to radiotherapy plus ipilimumab could not be evaluated. The chain has TRBV19 and TRBJ2-1; possibly TRBD1 for D (5 bases). The sample consisted of peripheral blood, taken from a patient treated with radiotherapy plus ipilimumab. CDR3 in DNA: TGTGCCAGTAGTATGGGGCAGGCATACAATGAGCAGTTCTTC. This encodes CASSMGQAYNEQFF.